This TCR beta chain was sequenced for a study of blood T cell repertoires in COVID-19. The wider study: The United States, Italy and Spain supplied acute and convalescent COVID-19 samples. PBMCs, B-cell-depleted T cells, or T cells provided the cDNA or gDNA that made up the material.

Per the original data handling: Estimation of nucleated cell counts relied on the amplification of reference gene primers. Profiled with immunoSEQ multiplex PCR; TCRdb holds only in-frame clones, not every one. Clone size and the V and J calls come from that table; the DNA yielded D and trimming. Of about 66,000 clones detected, just under 90% appear once; the ten largest clones hold 1.1% to 1.5%. This CDR3 is built from 13 residues. Looked up from germline, CDR1 is SGHTA and CDR2 is FQGTGA. V lost 4 bases and J lost 3; bases outside the gene matches: 3. The sequenced sample was peripheral blood. The clonotype comes from a man in his sixties with acute or convalescent COVID-19. V and J are TRBV7-3 and TRBJ2-7, with TRBD1 identical over 7 bases. CDR3 coding DNA: TGTGCCAGCAGCTCGGGACAGAACTACGAGCAGTACTTC. Its protein is CASSSGQNYEQYF.